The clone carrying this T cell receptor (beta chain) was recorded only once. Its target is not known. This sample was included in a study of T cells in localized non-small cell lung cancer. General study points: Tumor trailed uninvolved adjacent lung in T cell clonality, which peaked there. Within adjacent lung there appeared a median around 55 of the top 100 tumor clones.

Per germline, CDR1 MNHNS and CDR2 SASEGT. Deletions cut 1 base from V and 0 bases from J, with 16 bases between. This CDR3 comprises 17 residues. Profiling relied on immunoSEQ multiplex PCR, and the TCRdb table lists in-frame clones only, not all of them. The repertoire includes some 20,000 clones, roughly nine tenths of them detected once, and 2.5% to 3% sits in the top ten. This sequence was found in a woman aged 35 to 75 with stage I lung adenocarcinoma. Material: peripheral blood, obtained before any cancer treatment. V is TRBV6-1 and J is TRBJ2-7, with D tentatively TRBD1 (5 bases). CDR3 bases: TGTGCCAGCAGTGAAGAAGGGGCCGGTCTTATCTCCTACGAGCAGTACTTC. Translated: CASSEEGAGLISYEQYF.